Included here is one T cell receptor beta chain sequence, with context. Its antigen is as yet unknown. The PCR had 60 Vbeta and 13 Jbeta primers. The authors' processing: Unique TCR beta chains totaled some 78 million in a later count, with approximately 11 million of them shared. Sequencing was performed with immunoSEQ multiplex PCR; in TCRdb, only in-frame clones are kept and a portion is missing. V and J calls and clone size are those listed in that table; D and trimming were worked out from the DNA. Among some 100,000 clones listed, approximately 80% were seen once. The data stem from a study of cytomegalovirus exposure and HLA in healthy donors. General observations from the study: For cytomegalovirus status, the classifier reportedly gave diagnoses with high specificity and sensitivity. With further analysis later on, most CMV-associated TCR beta chains appeared HLA-restricted.

CDR3 length equals 15 residues. The germline gives CDR1 MNHEY, CDR2 SMNVEV (reference sequence). Trimming cost V 3 bases and J 1 base; bases outside gene matches: 0. The chain links TRBV27 to TRBJ2-1; 10 positions agree with TRBD2. The sequence derives from a man aged 50 to 59 in good health and CMV-seropositive. Sequencing was performed on PBMCs. The CDR3 is CASSLGLASYNEQFF. CDR3 nucleotides: TGTGCCAGCAGTTTGGGACTAGCGTCCTACAATGAGCAGTTCTTC.